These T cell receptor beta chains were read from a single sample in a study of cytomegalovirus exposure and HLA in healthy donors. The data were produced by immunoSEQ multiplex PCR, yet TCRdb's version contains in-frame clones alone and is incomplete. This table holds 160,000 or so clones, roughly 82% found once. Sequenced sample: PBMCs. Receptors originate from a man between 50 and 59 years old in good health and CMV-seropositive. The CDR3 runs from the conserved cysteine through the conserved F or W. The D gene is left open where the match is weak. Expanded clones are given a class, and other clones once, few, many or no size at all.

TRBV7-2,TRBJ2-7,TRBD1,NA,TGTGCCAGCAGTCCGACAGGGGGTTGGTACGAGCAGTACTTC,CASSPTGGWYEQYF
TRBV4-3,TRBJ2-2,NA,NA,TGCGCCAGCAGCCAAGAGGCGCGGGGCGCGAACACCGGGGAGCTGTTTTTT,CASSQEARGANTGELFF
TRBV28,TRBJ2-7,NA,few,TGTGCCAGCAGTTTCAGCGGATCCTACGAGCAGTACTTC,CASSFSGSYEQYF
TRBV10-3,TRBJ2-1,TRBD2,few,TGTGCCATCGGGCTAGCGGGGGACAATGAGCAGTTCTTC,CAIGLAGDNEQFF
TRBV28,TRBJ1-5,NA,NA,TGTGCCAGCAGTGCGGGACCGCATCAGCATTTT,CASSAGPHQHF
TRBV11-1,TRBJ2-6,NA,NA,TGTGCCAGCAGCGCCGGGGTAGGGGGGGCCAACGTCCTGACTTTC,CASSAGVGGANVLTF
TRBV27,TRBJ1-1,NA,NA,TGTGCCAGCAGTTTATATGGAGGGGCGCCCACTGAAGCTTTCTTT,CASSLYGGAPTEAFF
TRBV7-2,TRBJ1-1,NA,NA,TGTGCCAGCAGCTGGGGGGACACTGAAGCTTTCTTT,CASSWGDTEAFF
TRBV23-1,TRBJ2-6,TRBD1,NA,TGCGCCAGCAGTCAGCCCCTCACAGGGGGCGATAACTCTGGGGCCAACGTCCTGACTTTC,CASSQPLTGGDNSGANVLTF
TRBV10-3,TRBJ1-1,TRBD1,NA,TGTGCCATCAGTCCAGACAGGGAGGACACTGAAGCTTTCTTT,CAISPDREDTEAFF
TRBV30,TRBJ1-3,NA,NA,TGTGCCTGGAGTGTGGAGAACAGGCACTCTGGAAACACCATATATTTT,CAWSVENRHSGNTIYF
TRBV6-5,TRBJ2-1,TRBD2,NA,TGTGCCAGCAGTTACTCTGCGGGAGGGCTCAATGAGCAGTTCTTC,CASSYSAGGLNEQFF
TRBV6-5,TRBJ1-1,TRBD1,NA,TGTGCCAGCAGACAAACAGGGGGCTTCACTGAAGCTTTCTTT,CASRQTGGFTEAFF
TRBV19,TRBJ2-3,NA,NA,TGTGCCAGTAGTATGGCTAGCGACACAGATACGCAGTATTTT,CASSMASDTDTQYF
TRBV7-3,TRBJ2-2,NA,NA,TGTGCCAGCAGTAATGGGATTCTAGCCGACACCGGGGAGCTGTTTTTT,CASSNGILADTGELFF
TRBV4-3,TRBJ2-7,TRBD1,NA,TGCGCCAGCAGCCAAGCATCGGGACAGGGATACGAGCAGTACTTC,CASSQASGQGYEQYF
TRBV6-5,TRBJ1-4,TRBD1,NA,TGTGCCAGCAAAGGGACAGGGGGCAATGAAAAACTGTTTTTT,CASKGTGGNEKLFF
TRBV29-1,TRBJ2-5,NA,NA,TGCAGCGTTGAATTTGCTAGGGGAGAGACCCAGTACTTC,CSVEFARGETQYF
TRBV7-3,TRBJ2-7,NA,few,TGTGCCAGCAGCCCCGATCTAGCGTCTAGCTCCTACGAGCAGTACTTC,CASSPDLASSSYEQYF
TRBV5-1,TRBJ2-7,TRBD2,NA,TGCGCCAGCAGCTCCGGCGGGAGCTCCTACGAGCAGTACTTC,CASSSGGSSYEQYF
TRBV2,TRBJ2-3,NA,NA,TGTGCCAGCAGTTTACAGGGCCCCAGCACAGATACGCAGTATTTT,CASSLQGPSTDTQYF
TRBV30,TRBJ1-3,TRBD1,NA,TGTGCCTGGAGTGTCCGGACAGGGATCTCTGGAAACACCATATATTTT,CAWSVRTGISGNTIYF
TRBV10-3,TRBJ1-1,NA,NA,TGTGCCATCAGTGCACGGGGGGCTGAGACTGAAGCTTTCTTT,CAISARGAETEAFF
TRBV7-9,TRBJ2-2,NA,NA,TGTGCCAGCAGCTACGGACAAATCGGGGAGCTGTTTTTT,CASSYGQIGELFF
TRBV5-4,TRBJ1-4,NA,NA,TGTGCCAGCAGCCAGGACAGCCTCGACGAAAAACTGTTTTTT,CASSQDSLDEKLFF
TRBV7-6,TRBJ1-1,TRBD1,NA,TGTGCCAGCAGCGCGACAGGGGGTTTGAGTGAAGCTTTCTTT,CASSATGGLSEAFF
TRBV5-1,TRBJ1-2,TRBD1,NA,TGCGCCAGCAGCTTGGTCATCCAGGGCAGGGGGGATAGCTATGGCTACACCTTC,CASSLVIQGRGDSYGYTF
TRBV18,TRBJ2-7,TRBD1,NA,TGTGCCAGCTCACGCGGAGCAGGGGGTGTCGAGCAGTACTTC,CASSRGAGGVEQYF
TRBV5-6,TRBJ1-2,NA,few,TGTGCCAGCAGCTTGGTAGACAGCGCGAACTATGGCTACACCTTC,CASSLVDSANYGYTF
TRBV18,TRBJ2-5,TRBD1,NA,TGTGCCAGCTCATCCGGACAGGGATTCGAGACCCAGTACTTC,CASSSGQGFETQYF
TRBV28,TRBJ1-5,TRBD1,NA,TGTGCCAGCAGTTTAGAGACAGGGGCCAATCAGCCCCAGCATTTT,CASSLETGANQPQHF
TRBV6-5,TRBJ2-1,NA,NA,TGTGCCAGCAGTTCACCCCAGACTAGTTTGGGGGATGAGCAGTTCTTC,CASSSPQTSLGDEQFF
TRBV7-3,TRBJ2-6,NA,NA,TGTGCCAGCGGGCCTGCTGGGGCCAACGTCCTGACTTTC,CASGPAGANVLTF
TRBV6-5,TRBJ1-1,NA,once,TGTGCCAGCAGTACAGGCATGAACACTGAAGCTTTCTTT,CASSTGMNTEAFF
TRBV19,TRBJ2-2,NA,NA,TGTGCCAGTAGTATGGGGGGGCAGAACACCGGGGAGCTGTTTTTT,CASSMGGQNTGELFF
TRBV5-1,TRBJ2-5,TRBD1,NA,TGCGCCAGCAGCTTGGACAGGGGCAGCCAAGAGACCCAGTACTTC,CASSLDRGSQETQYF
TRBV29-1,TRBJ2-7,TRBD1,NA,TGCAGCGCCCTGCGAGGGACAGGCGCTTACGAGCAGTACTTC,CSALRGTGAYEQYF
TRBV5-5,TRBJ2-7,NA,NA,TGTGCCAGCAGCTTGGAGAGGGCCCTCCGCGAGCAGTACTTC,CASSLERALREQYF
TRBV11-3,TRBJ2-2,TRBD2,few,TGTGCCAGCACCAATGTGGCGGGAGACACCGGGGAGCTGTTTTTT,CASTNVAGDTGELFF
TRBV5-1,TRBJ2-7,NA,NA,TGCGCCAGCAGCTTGGGCTCGGGGTCCGAGCAGTACTTC,CASSLGSGSEQYF
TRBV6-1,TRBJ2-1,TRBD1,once,TGTGCCAGCAGTGAAGTCGGAACAGGGGGATGGAATGAGCAGTTCTTC,CASSEVGTGGWNEQFF
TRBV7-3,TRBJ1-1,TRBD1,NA,TGTGCCAGCAGCTCCCAACAGGGGACTGAAGCTTTCTTT,CASSSQQGTEAFF
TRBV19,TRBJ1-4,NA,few,TGTGCCAGTAGTCAAGGCACAGCAACTAATGAAAAACTGTTTTTT,CASSQGTATNEKLFF
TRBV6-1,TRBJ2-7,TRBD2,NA,TGTGCCAGCAGTGCTAGCGGAGCCTACGAGCAGTACTTC,CASSASGAYEQYF
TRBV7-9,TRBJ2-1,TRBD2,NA,TGTGCCAGCAGCCGGACTAGCGGGGCCCCCCTCAATGAGCAGTTCTTC,CASSRTSGAPLNEQFF
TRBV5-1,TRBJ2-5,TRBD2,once,TGCGCCAGCAGTTCTAGCGGGAGGGAGACCCAGTACTTC,CASSSSGRETQYF
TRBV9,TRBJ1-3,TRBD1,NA,TGTGCCAGCAGCTTCGGACAGGGGATGACTGGAAACACCATATATTTT,CASSFGQGMTGNTIYF
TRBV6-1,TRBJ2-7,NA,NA,TGTGCCAGCAGTGATCTTCTAGGACAAGGGAAAACTTACGAGCAGTACTTC,CASSDLLGQGKTYEQYF
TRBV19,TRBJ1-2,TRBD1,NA,TGTGCCAGTAGTCCCCAGGACGGACAGGGGTATGGCTACACCTTC,CASSPQDGQGYGYTF
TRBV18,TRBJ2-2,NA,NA,TGTGCCAGCTCACCCCCGCGGAACAGGGATGTCGGGGAGCTGTTTTTT,CASSPPRNRDVGELFF
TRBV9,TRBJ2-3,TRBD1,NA,TGTGCCAGCAGCCTACAGGGGTCAAACACAGATACGCAGTATTTT,CASSLQGSNTDTQYF
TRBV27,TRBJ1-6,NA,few,TGTGCCAGCAGTTTAGGCCAGGGGTATTCACCCCTCCACTTT,CASSLGQGYSPLHF
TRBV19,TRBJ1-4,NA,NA,TGTGCCAGTAGTCCAAGGGGGTCTAATGAAAAACTGTTTTTT,CASSPRGSNEKLFF
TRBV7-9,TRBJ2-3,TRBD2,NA,TGTGCCAGCAGCTTAGGGGCGGGAGTCACAGATACGCAGTATTTT,CASSLGAGVTDTQYF
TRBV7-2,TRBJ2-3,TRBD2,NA,TGTGCCAGCAGCTCTAGACTAGCTCCCACAGATACGCAGTATTTT,CASSSRLAPTDTQYF
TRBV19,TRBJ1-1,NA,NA,TGTGCCAGTAGTATGGCAGGTGGGAACACTGAAGCTTTCTTT,CASSMAGGNTEAFF